This T cell receptor beta chain was retrieved from a study of sequential checkpoint blockade in melanoma. Looking at the study overall: Each arm's sequence ended with maintenance nivolumab. TCRβ was sequenced from DNA of about 96 pretreatment tumors. Matched biopsies came pretreatment and at week 13 for about 24 patients.

This clone is judged medium-sized. The repertoire was sequenced with immunoSEQ multiplex PCR; TCRdb's copy has only in-frame clones and lacks some. This sample carries 2,500 to 3,000 clones, less than 20% of them seen once, and the ten largest clones take approximately 15%. This sample's treatment: randomized to nivolumab then ipilimumab (arm A) or the reverse (arm B). The specimen comprised tumor tissue (inferred from file names), sampled from a patient given nivolumab and ipilimumab in sequence. The TCR originated in a human donor with melanoma.

CDR3 loop: CASSWTASNTEAFF. CDR3 bases: TGTGCCAGCAGCTGGACGGCTTCGAACACTGAAGCTTTCTTT. The rearrangement joins TRBV9 to TRBJ1-1; no clear D gene. This CDR3 has 14 amino acids. Germline V lookup: CDR1 SGDLS, CDR2 YYNGEE. The V end was cut by 4 bases, the J end by 1 base, with 11 bases between. Full variable domain (outside the CDR3, taken from reference TRBV9 and TRBJ1-1): DSGVTQTPKHLITATGQRVTLRCSPRSGDLSVYWYQQSLDQGLQFLIQYYNGEERAKGNILERFSAQQFPDLHSELNLSSLELGDSALYFCASSWTASNTEAFFGQGTRLTVV.